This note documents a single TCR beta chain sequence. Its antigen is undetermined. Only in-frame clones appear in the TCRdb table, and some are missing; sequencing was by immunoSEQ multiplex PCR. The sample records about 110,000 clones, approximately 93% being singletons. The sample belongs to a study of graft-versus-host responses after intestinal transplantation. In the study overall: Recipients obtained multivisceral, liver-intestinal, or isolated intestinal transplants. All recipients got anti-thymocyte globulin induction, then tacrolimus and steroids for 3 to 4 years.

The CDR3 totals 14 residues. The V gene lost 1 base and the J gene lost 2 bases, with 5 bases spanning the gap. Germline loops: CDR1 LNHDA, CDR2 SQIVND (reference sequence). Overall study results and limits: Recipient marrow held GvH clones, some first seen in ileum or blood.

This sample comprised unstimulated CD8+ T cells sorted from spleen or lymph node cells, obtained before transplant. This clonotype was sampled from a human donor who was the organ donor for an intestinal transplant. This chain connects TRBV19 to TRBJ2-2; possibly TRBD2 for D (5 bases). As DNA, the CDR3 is TGTGCCAGTAGTATAGGGACTAACACCGGGGAGCTGTTTTTT. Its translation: CASSIGTNTGELFF.